The rows below give T cell receptor beta chains drawn from one sample of a study of early T cells in non-severe SARS-CoV-2 infection. TCRdb called the 5' RACE reads again in MiXCR, with one record for every CDR3 protein. There are 100,000 or so distinct CDR3 sequences in the sample; 10% to 15% occur only once, and about 6% lies in the top ten. Sequenced material: whole blood. The receptors were gathered from an adult who was a healthcare worker with PCR-confirmed SARS-CoV-2 infection or an uninfected control (not recorded which). Both conserved end residues are part of each CDR3. A D gene is named only where the DNA matches it firmly. Size is stated for part of the rows, as once, few or many counts, or as a class when the clone is expanded.

CDR3nt	CDR3aa	j_gene	v_gene	abundance	d_gene
TGCGCCAGCAGCCCGTGGTGGGCTAGCGGGAGGAGCTCCTACAATGAGCAGTTCTTC	CASSPWWASGRSSYNEQFF	TRBJ2-1	TRBV4-1	few	TRBD2
TGCAGTGCTAGTAGGTCGGCGACTAATGAAAAACTGTTTTTT	CSASRSATNEKLFF	TRBJ1-4	TRBV20-1	.	.
TGTGCCAGCAGTTTATTCGGGAGCAATGAGCAGTTCTTC	CASSLFGSNEQFF	TRBJ2-1	TRBV12-3/TRBV12-4	many	.
TGCAGTGCTAGAGAGAGCAGGGAAATCTCCGAGCAGTACTTC	CSARESREISEQYF	TRBJ2-7	TRBV20-1	few	.
TGTGCCAGCAGGACAAGACAGGGGGCCGGGAGGACTGAAGCTTTCTTT	CASRTRQGAGRTEAFF	TRBJ1-1	TRBV11-2	few	TRBD1
TGCGCCAGCCAGGACAGGACCTTAAATAGCAATCAGCCCCAGCATTTT	CASQDRTLNSNQPQHF	TRBJ1-5	TRBV10-1	many	TRBD1
TGTGCCAGCAAAGCGGCGGGAGGGCCCGGCTACGAGCAGTACTTC	CASKAAGGPGYEQYF	TRBJ2-7	TRBV7-2	many	TRBD2
TGTGCCAGCAGTTTTGCGGGAGGGGAGACCCAGTACTTC	CASSFAGGETQYF	TRBJ2-5	TRBV27	many	TRBD2
TGTGCCTGGAGCAGCGGGAGTGTGAAAGAGACCCAGTACTTC	CAWSSGSVKETQYF	TRBJ2-5	TRBV30	many	TRBD2
TGTGCCAGCAGCCGGACTAGCGCCCCGAGATTTGAGCAGTTCTTC	CASSRTSAPRFEQFF	TRBJ2-1	TRBV7-9	.	TRBD2
TGTGCCAGCAGCTTAGGGGACTACGAGCAGTACTTC	CASSLGDYEQYF	TRBJ2-7	TRBV7-9	.	.
TGTGCCAGCAGCTTAAAGTATGGGACTTCCGCCAATGAGCAGTTCTTC	CASSLKYGTSANEQFF	TRBJ2-1	TRBV7-9	.	.
TGTGCCAGCAGTTTGCAGGGGGCGAATGAGCAGTTCTTC	CASSLQGANEQFF	TRBJ2-1	TRBV28	.	TRBD1
TGTGCCAGTTCGAAGGTTGCCGCAGGGGCGCGTCAGCCCCAGCATTTT	CASSKVAAGARQPQHF	TRBJ1-5	TRBV27	few	.
TGTGCCAGCGGGCGGGACGCCGCCTCTGGGGCCAACGTCCTGACTTTC	CASGRDAASGANVLTF	TRBJ2-6	TRBV7-2	.	.
TGCAGTGCTTCGCCGGGACACCTCTACGAGCAGTACTTC	CSASPGHLYEQYF	TRBJ2-7	TRBV20-1	many	.
TGTGCCAGCAGTGGGCGGGAGCCCCCCGGCACCGGGGAGCTGTTTTTT	CASSGREPPGTGELFF	TRBJ2-2	TRBV28	few	TRBD2
TGCAGCGTTGTTCGGGGGGCGTACACTGAAGCTTTCTTT	CSVVRGAYTEAFF	TRBJ1-1	TRBV29-1	.	.
TGCAGCGTTGGGGAACAGGGGAATCAGCCCCAGCATTTT	CSVGEQGNQPQHF	TRBJ1-5	TRBV29-1	.	TRBD1
TGTGCCAGCAGTTCCTTGGTGGGACAGAGCGATAGTACGCAGTATTTT	CASSSLVGQSDSTQYF	TRBJ2-3	TRBV6-5	.	TRBD1
TGCAGTGCCGGGACAGGGGAGGGTATCCAAGCTTTCTTT	CSAGTGEGIQAFF	TRBJ1-1	TRBV29-1	.	TRBD1
TGTGCCAGCATTAATATAGGTGGGGGCCCAATGAACACTGAAGCTTTCTTT	CASINIGGGPMNTEAFF	TRBJ1-1	TRBV27	many	.
TGTGCCAGCAGCCAAGATTGGATGGGGTTTGAGAATGAAAAACTGTTTTTT	CASSQDWMGFENEKLFF	TRBJ1-4	TRBV4-2	few	.
TGTGCCAGTAGGCCTAGACAGGCCCTCCAAGAGACCCAGTACTTC	CASRPRQALQETQYF	TRBJ2-5	TRBV19	.	.
TGTGCCAGCAGCGTCTTAGCGGGAGGGGTAGCTGATACGCAGTATTTT	CASSVLAGGVADTQYF	TRBJ2-3	TRBV9	few	TRBD2
TGTGCCAGCAGACCCATCGGGACAGGGTACTACGAGCAGTACTTC	CASRPIGTGYYEQYF	TRBJ2-7	TRBV28	many	TRBD1
TGCAGCGTTTTACGGGAGACCCAGTACTTC	CSVLRETQYF	TRBJ2-5	TRBV29-1	few	.
TGCGCCAGCAGCCAAGAAAATAATTCACCCCTCCACTTT	CASSQENNSPLHF	TRBJ1-6	TRBV4-3	many	.
TGTGCCTGGAGTGTGTTCCGCCAGCCCCAGCATTTT	CAWSVFRQPQHF	TRBJ1-5	TRBV30	many	.